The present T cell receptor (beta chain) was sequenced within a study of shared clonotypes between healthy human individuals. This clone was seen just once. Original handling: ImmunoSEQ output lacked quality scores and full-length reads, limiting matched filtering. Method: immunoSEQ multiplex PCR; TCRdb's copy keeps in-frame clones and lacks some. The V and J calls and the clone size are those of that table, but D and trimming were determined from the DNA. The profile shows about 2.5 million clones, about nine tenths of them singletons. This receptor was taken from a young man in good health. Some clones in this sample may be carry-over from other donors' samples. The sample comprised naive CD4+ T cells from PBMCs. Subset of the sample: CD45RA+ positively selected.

The CDR3 is CASSPGRWGSPLHF. CDR3 DNA sequence: TGTGCCAGCAGCCCAGGGAGATGGGGCTCACCCCTCCACTTT. The rearrangement uses TRBV28 and TRBJ1-6, with D possibly being TRBD1 (5 bases). Germline CDR1 MDHEN, CDR2 SYDVKM. Between the trimmed V and J ends, which lost 6 bases and 10 bases, there was a span of 16 bases. The CDR3 totals 14 residues.